The 19 T cell receptor beta chains in this list originate from one sample, sequenced in a study of T cell responses to AZD1222 COVID-19 vaccine. This table comes from immunoSEQ multiplex PCR, and its TCRdb copy is limited to in-frame clones, with some not included. Of 100,000 or so clones in the sample, roughly 84% were seen once. The material was peripheral blood, obtained on day 0 of AZD1222 vaccination. The receptors derive from an adult in good health.

The chain recombines TRBV2 with TRBJ2-2; D gene unclear. Looked up from germline, CDR1 is SNHLY and CDR2 is FYNNEI. Deletions cut 7 bases from V and 0 bases from J, with 9 bases between. The CDR3 is made up of 14 amino acids. CDR3 DNA: TGTGCCAGCAAGGGCCAACCGAACACCGGGGAGCTGTTTTTT. Translated, it gives CASKGQPNTGELFF.

This clone showed up just a few times. This chain joins TRBV7-2 and TRBJ1-3, with D unclear. The length of the CDR3 is 14 residues. Germline loops: CDR1 SGHTA, CDR2 FQGNSA. V was trimmed by 7 bases and J by 0 bases, leaving 10 bases between them. CDR3 in DNA: TGTGCCAGCACCCCAGACTCCTCTGGAAACACCATATATTTT. Its protein is CASTPDSSGNTIYF.

The chain links TRBV28 to TRBJ1-2; D is ambiguous. The CDR3 runs to 15 residues. Trimming took off 7 bases at V and 4 bases at J, with 19 bases between the two ends. Germline values: CDR1 MDHEN, CDR2 SYDVKM. The CDR3 protein is CASNSGPRTSYGYTF. CDR3 coding DNA: TGTGCCAGCAATTCCGGGCCCCGGACGTCCTATGGCTACACCTTC.

This chain joins TRBV28 and TRBJ1-4; D ambiguous. Trimming took off 3 bases at V and 5 bases at J, with 13 bases between the two ends. CDR3 length equals 15 residues. Germline CDR1 MDHEN, CDR2 SYDVKM. CDR3 nucleotide sequence: TGTGCCAGCAGTTTTTTCGGGGTCCGAAATGAAAAACTGTTTTTT. Translation: CASSFFGVRNEKLFF. The variable domain in full, completed from reference TRBV28 and TRBJ1-4, reads DVKVTQSSRYLVKRTGEKVFLECVQDMDHENMFWYRQDPGLGLRLIYFSYDVKMKEKGDIPEGYSVSREKKERFSLILESASTNQTSMYLCASSFFGVRNEKLFFGSGTQLSVL.

The rearrangement links TRBV18 to TRBJ1-1; 7 bases agree with TRBD1. Germline values: CDR1 KGHSH, CDR2 LQKENI. The CDR3 has 12 residues. The J segment lost 9 bases and the V segment lost 3 bases, leaving 4 bases of the junction unmatched. In DNA, the CDR3 is TGTGCCAGCTCACCCCCAGGGGGGCAAGCTTTCTTT. This sequence encodes CASSPPGGQAFF.

This sequence joins TRBV19 and TRBJ1-2, with a weak D call TRBD1 (6 bases). The ends were cut back, 10 bases at V and 0 bases at J, with 12 bases in the middle. There are 13 residues in the CDR3. Germline V gene sequence: CDR1 LNHDA, CDR2 SQIVND (reference sequence). CDR3 in amino acids: CATSTGANYGYTF. The CDR3 coding sequence is TGTGCCACTTCGACAGGAGCTAACTATGGCTACACCTTC.

CDR3 protein: CASSRLNQVYPGNTEAFF. CDR3 nucleotides: TGTGCCAGTAGTCGGCTAAACCAGGTATACCCAGGAAACACTGAAGCTTTCTTT. The chain joins TRBV19 to TRBJ1-1, with no clear D. CDR3 length equals 18 residues. The germline V and J ends were trimmed by 5 bases and 2 bases, with 24 bases remaining between them. From germline, CDR1 is LNHDA and CDR2 SQIVND (reference sequence). Supplemented by reference TRBV19 and TRBJ1-1, the full variable domain reads DGGITQSPKYLFRKEGQNVTLSCEQNLNHDAMYWYRQDPGQGLRLIYYSQIVNDFQKGDIAEGYSVSREKKESFPLTVTSAQKNPTAFYLCASSRLNQVYPGNTEAFFGQGTRLTVV.

The chain couples TRBV5-6 to TRBJ1-2; D remains ambiguous. Trimming pared 3 bases from V and 7 bases from J, leaving 7 bases between. Germline values: CDR1 SGHDT, CDR2 YYEEEE. This CDR3 is 11 amino acids long. CDR3 DNA sequence: TGTGCCAGCAGCTCGTCGGTTGGCTACACCTTC. Translation: CASSSSVGYTF.

As regards this clone: Other nucleotide sequences in the sample specify the same CDR3. The CDR3 is CASSLDGQLSRSEAFF. The CDR3 DNA reads as TGTGCCAGCAGCTTAGATGGGCAGCTCTCACGAAGCGAAGCTTTCTTT. This sequence joins TRBV7-2 and TRBJ1-1; D remains ambiguous. The CDR3 sequence is 16 residues long. The germline CDR1 and CDR2 sequences are SGHTA and FQGNSA. Deletions cut 1 base from V and 8 bases from J, with 20 bases between. Based on the CDR3 plus reference TRBV7-2 and TRBJ1-1, the full variable domain is GAGVSQSPSNKVTEKGKDVELRCDPISGHTALYWYRQSLGQGLEFLIYFQGNSAPDKSGLPSDRFSAERTGGSVSTLTIQRTQQEDSAVYLCASSLDGQLSRSEAFFGQGTRLTVV.

The chain employs TRBV20-1 and TRBJ1-2; the D is unclear. CDR3 size: 15 residues. Germline V gives CDR1 DFQATT, CDR2 SNEGSKA (reference sequence). V was pared by 3 bases and J by 4 bases, with 18 bases between. The CDR3 protein is CSASYPDRTLYGYTF. The CDR3 DNA sequence: TGCAGTGCTAGTTACCCGGACCGAACTCTCTATGGCTACACCTTC.

The chain joins TRBV28 to TRBJ1-5, with a possible D match to TRBD1 (6 bases). With 8 bases removed from V and 4 bases from J, the gap between germline ends came to 15 bases. Germline V CDR1 and CDR2: MDHEN, SYDVKM. This CDR3 has 14 residues. The CDR3 region is CASVPGHLNQPQHF. Here the CDR3 DNA reads TGTGCCAGCGTGCCGGGACATCTAAATCAGCCCCAGCATTTT.

The chain links TRBV6-5 to TRBJ2-1; 8 bases match TRBD2. The CDR3 has 14 amino acids. V dropped 7 bases and J dropped 9; count of bases not matched to a gene: 11. Germline-derived CDR1 and CDR2 are MNHEY and SVGAGI. The CDR3 DNA is TGTGCCAGCAAAAACCCCCTCCGGGAGGGTGAGCAGTTCTTC. Residues: CASKNPLREGEQFF.

The chain carries TRBV5-1 and TRBJ2-7; D tentatively fits TRBD1 or TRBD2 (5 bases each). CDR1 and CDR2 from the germline V gene are SGHRS and YFSETQ. CDR3 length: 16 amino acids. Trimming pared 3 bases from V and 3 bases from J, leaving 19 bases between. CDR3: CASSSGTPERYYEQYF. In nucleotides, the CDR3 is TGCGCCAGCAGCTCCGGGACCCCAGAGAGGTACTACGAGCAGTACTTC.

The rearrangement links TRBV11-2 to TRBJ2-1; 8 nucleotides match TRBD2. The CDR3 is 14 amino acids. J was trimmed by 9 bases and V by 6 bases; bases with no gene match: 10. The germline gives CDR1 SGHAT, CDR2 FQNNGV. The CDR3 DNA reads TGTGCCAGCAGACGAATCCGCGGGAGGATTGAGCAGTTCTTC. Its protein product is CASRRIRGRIEQFF.

The chain links TRBV10-2 to TRBJ1-1; the match to TRBD1 covers 9 bases. The CDR3 extends over 12 amino acids. CDR1 is WSHSY, CDR2 SAAADI, per germline. The J segment lost 3 bases and the V segment lost 8 bases, leaving 1 base of the junction unmatched. In nucleotides, the CDR3 is TGCGCCAGCGGACAGGGGCACACTGAAGCTTTCTTT. This codes for CASGQGHTEAFF.

The chain combines TRBV6-5 with TRBJ1-2, with 8 bases aligning to TRBD1. CDR1 is MNHEY, CDR2 SVGAGI, per germline. The CDR3 consists of 13 residues. Unmatched junction bases numbered 1, after V lost 6 bases and J lost 1 base. CDR3 in DNA: TGTGCCAGCAGCAGGGGGCTTAACTATGGCTACACCTTC. Amino acid sequence: CASSRGLNYGYTF.

The chain employs TRBV15 and TRBJ1-2; D gene uncertain. Trimming took 1 base from V and 7 from J, leaving 16 bases between them. This CDR3 spans 15 amino acids. The germline V gene has CDR1 LNHNV and CDR2 YYDKDF (reference sequence). CDR3 DNA sequence: TGTGCCACCAGCAGAGGAGGGCAGGAGTTCTCTGGCTACACCTTC. Amino acid sequence: CATSRGGQEFSGYTF.

V usage is TRBV30 and J usage is TRBJ1-1, with a weak D call TRBD1 (5 bases). This CDR3 region has 13 residues. Trimming stripped 4 bases from V and 0 bases from J, with 9 bases between. CDR1 GTSNPN and CDR2 SVGIG come from the germline V gene (reference sequence). The CDR3 region is CAWINRMNTEAFF. DNA of the CDR3: TGTGCCTGGATCAACAGGATGAACACTGAAGCTTTCTTT.

The V gene is TRBV28, the J gene TRBJ1-6, with D possibly being TRBD1 (5 bases). V was shortened by 2 bases and J by 7 bases, with 6 bases between the two germline ends. Germline-derived CDR1 and CDR2 are MDHEN and SYDVKM. CDR3 length: 13 residues. The CDR3 bases are TGTGCCAGCAGTTTAGGGGGAAATTCACCCCTCCACTTT. Its translation is CASSLGGNSPLHF.